This entry is about one T cell receptor beta chain. The record originates from a study of blood T cell repertoires in COVID-19. Study details: PBMCs, B-cell-depleted T cells, or T cells provided the cDNA or gDNA that made up the material.

The J segment lost 4 bases and the V segment lost 3 bases, leaving 11 bases of the junction unmatched. The CDR3 is 19 amino acids. Germline CDR1 is KGHDR and CDR2 is SFDVKD. Repertoires were generated with immunoSEQ multiplex PCR, while TCRdb's copy carries only in-frame clones and drops some. Here the sample spans about 340,000 clones, 88% being singletons. The sequenced material came from peripheral blood. The rearrangement uses TRBV24-1 and TRBJ2-2; the match to TRBD2 covers 12 bases. This clonotype was sampled from a woman aged 70-85 years with COVID-19, enrolled during active disease. This CDR3 is CATSDTTPSGGALTGELFF. DNA of the CDR3: TGTGCCACCAGTGATACCACCCCTAGCGGGGGGGCCCTCACCGGGGAGCTGTTTTTT.